Each of the 29 T cell receptor beta chains below was sequenced from the same sample in a study of blood T cell repertoires in COVID-19. Assay: immunoSEQ multiplex PCR; the TCRdb copy retains only in-frame clones and omits some. The sample contains about 260,000 clones, 65% to 90% of which appear only once. The source material was peripheral blood. These receptors were taken from a man aged 25-45 years with active or convalescent COVID-19.

The gene calls are TRBV27 and TRBJ2-7; TRBD2 is a possible D gene (6 bases). Germline-derived CDR1 and CDR2 are MNHEY and SMNVEV (reference sequence). This CDR3 has 14 amino acids. Between the trimmed V and J ends, which lost 6 bases and 2 bases, there was a span of 14 bases. The CDR3 DNA sequence: TGTGCCAGCAGCTCGGACTATTCCCCCTACGAGCAGTACTTC. It is translated as CASSSDYSPYEQYF.

The V and J genes are TRBV7-8 and TRBJ1-4, with a possible D match to TRBD1 (6 bases). V was shortened by 1 base and J by 1 base, with 19 bases between the two germline ends. Germline loops: CDR1 SGHVS, CDR2 FQNEAQ. CDR3 size: 19 residues. Here the CDR3 reads CASSLVWGLSRGTNEKLFF. For the CDR3, the DNA is TGTGCCAGCAGCTTAGTTTGGGGGCTTTCGAGGGGAACTAATGAAAAACTGTTTTTT.

This chain uses TRBV5-6 with TRBJ1-1; D is perhaps TRBD1 (6 bases). The germline V gene encodes CDR1 SGHDT and CDR2 YYEEEE. Trimming shortened V by 4 bases and J by 11 bases, and 15 bases separated the two germline ends. This CDR3 region has 12 residues. CDR3 sequence reads: CASSAGQFEAFF. In DNA, the CDR3 is TGTGCCAGCAGCGCCGGACAGTTTGAGGCTTTCTTT.

This clone was detected only once. The chain links TRBV7-9 to TRBJ1-5; no reliable D call. Trimming stripped 8 bases from V and 10 bases from J, with 15 bases between. The CDR3 consists of 12 residues. Germline assignment: CDR1 SEHNR and CDR2 FQNEAQ (reference sequence). CDR3 in DNA: TGTGCCAGCCAAGAAGGCGGGCAACCCCAGCATTTT. Translated: CASQEGGQPQHF.

This chain links TRBV6-6 with TRBJ2-3; 7 bases fit TRBD1. The length of the CDR3 is 16 residues. Trimming took 8 bases from V and 5 from J; bases not matched to a gene: 16. Germline V CDR1 and CDR2: MNHNY, SVGAGI (reference sequence). The CDR3 sequence is CASRTGTAMLKDTQYF. The CDR3 nucleotides read TGTGCCAGCCGTACCGGGACAGCTATGCTAAAAGATACGCAGTATTTT.

V is TRBV13 and J is TRBJ1-2, with 8 bases fitting TRBD1. V lost 2 bases and J lost 6; bases outside the gene matches: 11. Germline V gives CDR1 PRHDT, CDR2 FYEKMQ (reference sequence). The CDR3 is 16 residues long. CDR3 DNA: TGTGCCAGCAGCTTAAGGACGGGGACAGGAGCGAATGGCTACACCTTC. Its protein product is CASSLRTGTGANGYTF. Together with reference TRBV13 and TRBJ1-2, the CDR3 gives the full variable domain: AAGVIQSPRHLIKEKRETATLKCYPIPRHDTVYWYQQGPGQDPQFLISFYEKMQSDKGSIPDRFSAQQFSDYHSELNMSSLELGDSALYFCASSLRTGTGANGYTFGSGTRLTVV.

The V call is TRBV9, the J call TRBJ2-3; TRBD2 aligns across 7 bases. This CDR3 has 15 residues. CDR1 and CDR2 from the germline V gene are SGDLS and YYNGEE. V shed 6 bases, J shed 3 bases, and the junction held 10 bases outside the gene matches. The CDR3 nucleotides read TGTGCCAGCACCCCGGGCGGGGGTGTGACAGATACGCAGTATTTT. This translates into CASTPGGGVTDTQYF.

The rearrangement links TRBV7-8 to TRBJ2-2, with a possible D match to TRBD2 (5 bases). Germline lookup yields CDR1 SGHVS and CDR2 FQNEAQ. V was trimmed by 2 bases and J by 5 bases, leaving 6 bases between them. The CDR3 covers 13 residues. The CDR3 loop is CASSLTGTGELFF. The DNA of the CDR3 is TGTGCCAGCAGCTTAACGGGGACCGGGGAGCTGTTTTTT.

In nucleotides, the CDR3 is TGTGCAACGACAGGGTCCACTAGCACAGATACGCAGTATTTT. Translation gives CATTGSTSTDTQYF. J is TRBJ2-3 and V is TRBV6-6; 7 bases are shared with TRBD1. Germline CDR1 and CDR2: MNHNY and SVGAGI (reference sequence). The CDR3 runs 14 residues.

This chain links TRBV7-3 with TRBJ1-1; D not certain. The CDR3 has 14 amino acids. With 5 bases removed from V and 0 bases from J, the gap between germline ends came to 10 bases. Per the germline V gene, CDR1 is SGHTA and CDR2 is FQGTGA. The CDR3 spells CASSTDGMNTEAFF. CDR3 nucleotide sequence: TGTGCCAGCAGCACGGACGGGATGAACACTGAAGCTTTCTTT.

The chain joins TRBV9 to TRBJ2-1; TRBD2 agrees at 8 bases. Germline CDR1 SGDLS, CDR2 YYNGEE. V gave up 0 bases and J gave up 0 bases; unmatched junction bases: 5. This CDR3 has 17 amino acids. This chain's CDR3 is CASSVGVAGPSYNEQFF. The CDR3 nucleotides read TGTGCCAGCAGCGTAGGCGTAGCGGGGCCCTCCTACAATGAGCAGTTCTTC.

This chain links TRBV30 with TRBJ2-7; 9 bases are shared with TRBD2. The CDR3 is 14 residues long. Germline V gives CDR1 GTSNPN, CDR2 SVGIG (reference sequence). V lost 0 bases, J lost 2 bases, and 2 bases stayed unmatched. CDR3 in DNA: TGTGCCTGGAGTGTTCTAGCGGGGCCCTACGAGCAGTACTTC. Translated: CAWSVLAGPYEQYF. Variable domain in full (rest from reference TRBV30 and TRBJ2-7): SQTIHQWPATLVQPVGSPLSLECTVEGTSNPNLYWYRQAAGRGLQLLFYSVGIGQISSEVPQNLSASRPQDRQFILSSKKLLLSDSGFYLCAWSVLAGPYEQYFGPGTRLTVT.

The rearrangement uses TRBV4-3 and TRBJ1-1, with 7 bases fitting TRBD1. Germline V CDR1 and CDR2: LGHNA, YSLEER. V lost 2 bases and J lost 6; bases outside the gene matches: 3. The CDR3 totals 13 residues. In DNA form, the CDR3 reads TGCGCCAGCAGCCAATTTGGGACAGCTGAAGCTTTCTTT. It specifies CASSQFGTAEAFF.

The chain carries TRBV6-2 or TRBV6-3 and TRBJ2-1; perhaps TRBD2 as D (5 bases). V lost 5 bases and J 7 bases, leaving 15 bases between the germline ends. Germline-derived CDR1 and CDR2 are MNHEY and SVGEGT. This CDR3 has 14 residues. The CDR3 is CASSELGVPNEQFF. The CDR3 DNA reads as TGTGCCAGCAGTGAGCTGGGAGTTCCAAATGAGCAGTTCTTC.

Of note for this clone: At the DNA level, this CDR3 is encoded by other sequences in the same sample as well. This chain uses TRBV19 with TRBJ1-1; no clear D gene. The length of the CDR3 is 14 residues. V was trimmed by 3 bases and J by 0 bases, leaving 8 bases between them. Germline values: CDR1 LNHDA, CDR2 SQIVND (reference sequence). The CDR3 is CASSIVGLNTEAFF. CDR3 nucleotide sequence: TGTGCCAGTAGTATTGTGGGCTTGAACACTGAAGCTTTCTTT.

The V and J genes are TRBV30 and TRBJ2-1; unclear D gene. Trimming took 0 bases from V and 10 from J, leaving 10 bases between them. The CDR3 contains 12 residues. Germline assignment: CDR1 GTSNPN and CDR2 SVGIG (reference sequence). CDR3 in amino acids: CAWSVAGNEQFF. CDR3 nucleotide sequence: TGTGCCTGGAGTGTGGCTGGTAACGAGCAGTTCTTC.

The CDR3 sequence is CASSQDPASALAAKNIQYF. CDR3 DNA sequence: TGTGCCAGCAGCCAAGATCCCGCTAGCGCATTGGCAGCCAAAAACATTCAGTACTTC. This chain links TRBV4-2 with TRBJ2-4; D may be TRBD2 (6 bases). The V gene's germline CDR1 is LGHNA and CDR2 YNFKEQ. V lost 0 bases and J lost 0, with 18 bases in between. The CDR3 spans 19 residues.

The chain has TRBV19 and TRBJ1-2; TRBD1 matches at 9 bases. Trimming at V came to 4 bases and at J to 5 bases, leaving 8 bases not matched to a gene. CDR3 size: 15 residues. In germline, CDR1 is LNHDA, CDR2 SQIVND (reference sequence). The CDR3 coding sequence is TGTGCCAGTAGTAGGGGACAGGGAGGGGCGTATGGCTACACCTTC. This codes for CASSRGQGGAYGYTF.

The chain carries TRBV19 and TRBJ1-1; 8 nucleotides line up with TRBD1. Germline V gives CDR1 LNHDA, CDR2 SQIVND (reference sequence). The CDR3 consists of 14 residues. Trimming took 4 bases from V and 6 from J; bases not matched to a gene: 7. The CDR3 reads CASSTGQGGAEAFF. For the CDR3, the DNA is TGTGCCAGTAGTACCGGACAGGGTGGCGCTGAAGCTTTCTTT.

This clone was seen more than once but under ten times. V usage is TRBV4-3 and J usage is TRBJ2-3, with a possible D match to TRBD1 (6 bases). Trimming shortened V by 0 bases and J by 2 bases, and 15 bases separated the two germline ends. The CDR3 consists of 17 residues. In germline, CDR1 is LGHNA, CDR2 YSLEER. In DNA, the CDR3 is TGCGCCAGCAGCCAAGATGGGACAACAGGGATCACAGATACGCAGTATTTT. Amino acid sequence: CASSQDGTTGITDTQYF.

The chain couples TRBV2 to TRBJ1-4, with 8 bases aligning to TRBD1. There are 18 residues in the CDR3. Germline lookup yields CDR1 SNHLY and CDR2 FYNNEI. V was clipped by 5 bases and J by 3 bases; unmatched bases: 14. The CDR3 nucleotides read TGTGCCAGCAGTCCGAAATTCAGGGGGCTTTTCTCTAATGAAAAACTGTTTTTT. Its protein product is CASSPKFRGLFSNEKLFF.

V and J are TRBV14 and TRBJ2-2; D possibly corresponds to TRBD2 (5 bases). CDR1 and CDR2 (germline): SGHDN, FVKESK. The CDR3 runs to 16 residues. V was pared by 7 bases and J by 0 bases, with 15 bases between. CDR3 nucleotides: TGTGCCAGCAACCCGAGGGCAGCATCGAACACCGGGGAGCTGTTTTTT. Its protein is CASNPRAASNTGELFF. The full variable domain, in which reference TRBV14 and TRBJ2-2 provide the parts outside the CDR3, is EAGVTQFPSHSVIEKGQTVTLRCDPISGHDNLYWYRRVMGKEIKFLLHFVKESKQDESGMPNNRFLAERTGGTYSTLKVQPAELEDSGVYFCASNPRAASNTGELFFGEGSRLTVL.

The V call is TRBV9, the J call TRBJ1-1; a possible D gene is TRBD1 (6 bases). Trimming left V 3 bases short and J 7 bases short, with 10 bases between. The CDR3 length is 12 residues. Germline loops: CDR1 SGDLS, CDR2 YYNGEE. The CDR3 DNA reads as TGTGCCAGCAGCGGGATGGACAGTGAAGCTTTCTTT. It specifies CASSGMDSEAFF.

The chain is built from TRBV5-1 and TRBJ2-7, with D perhaps TRBD1 (5 bases). The V gene lost 0 bases and the J gene lost 4 bases, with 5 bases spanning the gap. Germline V gives CDR1 SGHRS, CDR2 YFSETQ. The CDR3 sequence is 12 residues long. The CDR3 sequence is CASSLGQYEQYF. The CDR3 region has the DNA TGCGCCAGCAGCTTGGGACAGTACGAGCAGTACTTC.

The chain employs TRBV5-1 and TRBJ2-5; maybe TRBD1 (6 bases). In germline, CDR1 is SGHRS, CDR2 YFSETQ. The V gene lost 0 bases and the J gene lost 3 bases, with 9 bases spanning the gap. This CDR3 spans 14 amino acids. The chain's CDR3 is CASSLDRVEETQYF. CDR3 in DNA: TGCGCCAGCAGCTTGGACAGGGTTGAAGAGACCCAGTACTTC.

The chain carries TRBV21-1 and TRBJ1-5. TRBV21-1 is a pseudogene. CDR3 length: 13 residues. CDR3 region: CASSRSRYQPQHF. CDR3 DNA sequence: TGTGCCAGCAGCCGCTCTAGGTATCAGCCCCAGCATTTT.

The chain employs TRBV9 and TRBJ1-1, with D hard to call. The CDR3 spans 13 residues. V lost 0 bases and J 3 bases, leaving 6 bases between the germline ends. Per the germline V gene, CDR1 is SGDLS and CDR2 is YYNGEE. This CDR3 is CASSVGADTEAFF. CDR3 DNA sequence: TGTGCCAGCAGCGTAGGGGCCGACACTGAAGCTTTCTTT. Supplemented by reference TRBV9 and TRBJ1-1, the full variable domain reads DSGVTQTPKHLITATGQRVTLRCSPRSGDLSVYWYQQSLDQGLQFLIQYYNGEERAKGNILERFSAQQFPDLHSELNLSSLELGDSALYFCASSVGADTEAFFGQGTRLTVV.

The rearrangement uses TRBV7-6 and TRBJ1-2; D is unclear. The CDR3 is made up of 17 amino acids. Trimming cost V 2 bases and J 8 bases, with 24 bases left between them. Germline CDR1 reads SGHVS; CDR2 reads FNYEAQ. The chain's CDR3 is CASSLFCSRPSECGYTF. CDR3 DNA sequence: TGTGCCAGCAGCTTATTTTGCTCGAGGCCGTCCGAGTGCGGCTACACCTTC.

The chain employs TRBV5-1 and TRBJ2-2; the D is unclear. Germline lookup yields CDR1 SGHRS and CDR2 YFSETQ. With 0 bases removed from V and 0 bases from J, the gap between germline ends came to 9 bases. The CDR3 spans 16 residues. The CDR3, as DNA: TGCGCCAGCAGCTTGGGGAGCATAACGAACACCGGGGAGCTGTTTTTT. It yields the protein CASSLGSITNTGELFF.